A selection of T cell receptor beta chains follows, all from one sample in a study of blood T cell repertoires in COVID-19. Libraries were prepared by immunoSEQ multiplex PCR; TCRdb keeps only in-frame clonotypes and omits some of them. The table includes approximately 70,000 clones, under 95% detected once. Specimen: peripheral blood. The receptors here all came from a human donor in a cohort sampled during active COVID-19. The CDR3 runs from the conserved cysteine through the conserved F or W. A D gene is named only where the DNA matches it firmly. Size tells how often a clone was seen (once, few, many) or the class of an expanded clone, and some rows leave it out.

>.|TRBJ1-1|TRBV4-1|.
CASSRGPVTEAFF
TGCGCCAGCAGCCGGGGCCCGGTCACTGAAGCTTTCTTT
>.|TRBJ2-7|TRBV7-9|.
CASSPEARDEQYF
TGTGCCAGCAGCCCTGAGGCCAGGGACGAGCAGTACTTC
>.|TRBJ1-6|TRBV9|few
CASSVGGRDSPLHF
TGTGCCAGCAGCGTAGGTGGCAGGGATTCACCCCTCCACTTT
>TRBD1|TRBJ2-7|TRBV19|once
CASSTLDRASSYEQYF
TGTGCCAGTAGTACGTTGGACAGGGCGAGCTCCTACGAGCAGTACTTC
>TRBD1|TRBJ1-2|TRBV7-9|.
CASSPGTATNYGYTF
TGTGCCAGCAGTCCAGGGACAGCGACAAACTATGGCTACACCTTC
>TRBD1|TRBJ2-7|TRBV7-2|.
CASSLEGTVYEQYF
TGTGCCAGCAGCTTAGAAGGGACAGTCTACGAGCAGTACTTC
>.|TRBJ2-3|TRBV28|.
CASSKAASSTDTQYF
TGTGCCAGCAGCAAGGCGGCCTCGAGCACAGATACGCAGTATTTT
>.|TRBJ1-1|TRBV7-2|.
CASSQLRYKEDTEAFF
TGTGCCAGCAGCCAACTGAGATATAAGGAGGACACTGAAGCTTTCTTT
>TRBD1|TRBJ2-7|TRBV27|once
CASSHAGTGLGGQYF
TGTGCCAGCAGCCACGCCGGGACAGGGTTAGGCGGGCAGTACTTC
>.|TRBJ1-1|TRBV7-3|.
CASSSYMNTEAFF
TGTGCCAGCAGCTCGTACATGAACACTGAAGCTTTCTTT
>.|TRBJ1-1|TRBV28|.
CASSPAGGLNTEAFF
TGTGCCAGCAGCCCCGCCGGGGGGTTGAACACTGAAGCTTTCTTT
>.|TRBJ2-7|TRBV12-3/TRBV12-4|.
CASSLQAHEQYF
TGTGCCAGCAGTTTACAGGCCCACGAGCAGTACTTC
>.|TRBJ1-6|TRBV2|.
CASSSTATPNNSPLHF
TGTGCCAGCAGTTCGACAGCGACGCCTAATAATTCACCCCTCCACTTT
>.|TRBJ1-4|TRBV5-6|once
CASSQLLGYEEKLFF
TGTGCCAGCAGCCAGCTGCTAGGTTATGAAGAAAAACTGTTTTTT
>.|TRBJ1-2|TRBV12-3/TRBV12-4|.
CASSQAEGGYTF
TGTGCCAGCAGTCAGGCCGAAGGCGGCTACACCTTC
>TRBD2|TRBJ2-1|TRBV11-2|.
CASRRSGGGSYNEQFF
TGTGCCAGCAGGCGTTCGGGCGGGGGCTCCTACAATGAGCAGTTCTTC
>TRBD1|TRBJ1-6|TRBV5-1|.
CASSLEARDREPVWSPLHF
TGCGCCAGCAGCTTGGAGGCCCGGGACAGGGAACCGGTTTGGTCACCCCTCCACTTT
>.|TRBJ2-7|TRBV7-2|.
CASSLVALGYEQYF
TGTGCCAGCAGCTTAGTAGCGTTGGGCTACGAGCAGTACTTC
>.|TRBJ1-1|TRBV2|.
CASPGLRNTEAFF
TGTGCCAGCCCAGGACTGAGGAACACTGAAGCTTTCTTT
>.|TRBJ1-2|TRBV11-2|.
CASSLDGQGTSYTF
TGTGCCAGCAGCTTAGATGGGCAGGGAACAAGCTACACCTTC
>.|TRBJ1-1|TRBV19|.
CASSILIHRELTDTEAFF
TGTGCCAGTAGTATCCTTATACACAGGGAATTGACTGACACTGAAGCTTTCTTT
>.|TRBJ1-2|TRBV5-5|.
CASSAPGYGYTF
TGTGCCAGCAGCGCCCCCGGCTATGGCTACACCTTC
>TRBD2|TRBJ2-1|TRBV24-1|.
CATSGRAGGHHNEQFF
TGTGCCACCAGTGGTAGGGCGGGGGGCCATCACAATGAGCAGTTCTTC
>.|TRBJ1-6|TRBV25-1|.
CASSEKRHYNSPLHF
TGTGCCAGCAGTGAAAAAAGACATTATAATTCACCCCTCCACTTT
>TRBD1|TRBJ1-1|TRBV2|.
CATQQGDTTEAFF
TGTGCCACTCAACAGGGGGATACCACTGAAGCTTTCTTT
>.|TRBJ1-1|TRBV7-9|once
CASSLVAGRGDTEAFF
TGTGCCAGCAGCTTAGTTGCAGGGAGGGGTGACACTGAAGCTTTCTTT
>.|TRBJ1-2|TRBV29-1|.
CSVYPGTPNYGYTF
TGCAGCGTTTACCCCGGGACACCCAACTATGGCTACACCTTC
>.|TRBJ2-7|TRBV19|.
CASSIGQYYEQYF
TGTGCCAGTAGTATAGGACAGTACTACGAGCAGTACTTC
>TRBD1|TRBJ1-2|TRBV4-1|.
CASSPQGAIYGYTF
TGCGCCAGCAGTCCACAGGGGGCTATCTATGGCTACACCTTC
>.|TRBJ2-3|TRBV7-2|.
CASSLLGMAIADTQYF
TGTGCCAGCAGCTTACTAGGTATGGCGATCGCAGATACGCAGTATTTT
>.|TRBJ1-4|TRBV27|.
CASSPPGDNEKLFF
TGTGCCAGCAGTCCACCGGGGGATAATGAAAAACTGTTTTTT
>.|TRBJ2-6|TRBV6-2/TRBV6-3|.
CASSPGTFSTLSSGANVLTF
TGTGCCAGCAGCCCGGGGACTTTTTCTACCCTTAGCTCTGGGGCCAACGTCCTGACTTTC
>.|TRBJ2-1|TRBV30|.
CAWSVDRIDNEQFF
TGTGCCTGGAGTGTTGACAGGATCGACAATGAGCAGTTCTTC
>.|TRBJ1-1|TRBV19|.
CASSIQGSPEAFF
TGTGCCAGTAGTATTCAGGGGAGCCCTGAAGCTTTCTTT
>TRBD1|TRBJ1-1|TRBV5-1|once
CASSRVGRGLTEAFF
TGCGCCAGCAGCCGAGTCGGGAGGGGGCTCACTGAAGCTTTCTTT
>.|TRBJ1-2|TRBV2|.
CASSEDSGQLYGYTF
TGTGCCAGCAGTGAAGACTCCGGACAGCTCTATGGCTACACCTTC
>TRBD2|TRBJ2-5|TRBV27|.
CASSLGLAGGERETQYF
TGTGCCAGCAGTTTGGGACTAGCGGGGGGGGAGAGGGAGACCCAGTACTTC
>.|TRBJ1-2|TRBV29-1|.
CSVEDLAVSNYGYTF
TGCAGCGTTGAAGATCTGGCAGTTTCTAACTATGGCTACACCTTC
>TRBD1|TRBJ1-2|TRBV3-1/TRBV3-2|.
CASSQDLTGTAGYTF
TGTGCCAGCAGCCAGGATTTGACAGGGACAGCTGGCTACACCTTC
>.|TRBJ1-2|TRBV2|once
CASRGEERASRYGYTF
TGTGCCAGCAGAGGGGAGGAAAGGGCGTCCCGCTATGGCTACACCTTC
>.|TRBJ1-2|TRBV23-1|.
CASSRPPEKKGRYYGYTF
TGCGCCAGCAGTCGTCCCCCCGAGAAGAAGGGGCGATACTATGGCTACACCTTC
>TRBD1|TRBJ2-7|TRBV4-1|.
CASSLSQGQGAGEQYF
TGCGCCAGCAGCTTATCCCAGGGACAGGGGGCTGGCGAGCAGTACTTC
>.|TRBJ1-1|TRBV11-2|once
CASSLDSQGNTEAFF
TGTGCCAGCAGCTTAGATAGCCAGGGTAACACTGAAGCTTTCTTT
>TRBD1|TRBJ2-7|TRBV20-1|.
CSAGDSYEQYF
TGCAGTGCCGGGGACAGCTACGAGCAGTACTTC
>TRBD1|TRBJ1-6|TRBV6-5|.
CASSIDRVNSPLHF
TGTGCCAGCAGTATCGACAGGGTGAATTCACCCCTCCACTTT
>TRBD1|TRBJ1-1|TRBV24-1|.
CATSEWDRVTEAFF
TGTGCCACCAGTGAGTGGGACAGGGTCACTGAAGCTTTCTTT
>TRBD1|TRBJ1-5|TRBV27|few
CASSFTGDQPQHF
TGTGCCAGCAGTTTCACAGGGGATCAGCCCCAGCATTTT
>.|TRBJ1-1|TRBV3-1/TRBV3-2|.
CASSQERQTEAFF
TGTGCCAGCAGCCAAGAGAGGCAAACTGAAGCTTTCTTT
>TRBD1|TRBJ2-5|TRBV28|.
CASTLSGGETQYF
TGTGCCAGCACCCTCTCAGGGGGAGAGACCCAGTACTTC
>TRBD1|TRBJ2-7|TRBV5-6|.
CASSSGTGAYEQYF
TGTGCCAGCAGCTCCGGGACAGGGGCCTACGAGCAGTACTTC
>TRBD1|TRBJ1-5|TRBV19|.
CASIPRGQGNQPQHF
TGTGCCAGTATCCCCAGAGGACAGGGGAATCAGCCCCAGCATTTT
>.|TRBJ1-2|TRBV5-6|.
CASTSGGALLNYGYTF
TGTGCCAGCACCTCCGGGGGGGCCCTTTTAAACTATGGCTACACCTTC
>.|TRBJ2-7|TRBV9|few
CASSVGAGPAYEQYF
TGTGCCAGCAGCGTAGGGGCAGGCCCAGCATACGAGCAGTACTTC
>TRBD1|TRBJ2-7|TRBV30|.
CAWIVYRGTGEREQYF
TGTGCCTGGATAGTCTACCGGGGGACAGGGGAACGGGAGCAGTACTTC
>.|TRBJ1-5|TRBV12-3/TRBV12-4|.
CASSSDPRAQHF
TGTGCCAGCAGTTCGGATCCGAGGGCCCAGCATTTT
>TRBD1|TRBJ1-2|TRBV7-9|.
CASSPGQEIDGYTF
TGTGCCAGCAGCCCAGGACAGGAAATCGATGGCTACACCTTC
>TRBD1|TRBJ1-1|TRBV9|.
CASSPRTGNTEAFF
TGTGCCAGCAGCCCTCGGACAGGGAACACTGAAGCTTTCTTT